This entry lists 20 T cell receptor beta chains sequenced from one sample in a study of regulatory T cells in long-lasting Graves disease. Time point meaning: newly diagnosed GD, antithyroid drugs for less than 3 months. With RNA extracted from PBMCs as input, the TCR library was made. Construction of the TCR beta libraries employed iRepertoire HTBI primers in conjunction with Arm-PCR of CDR3 regions. TCRdb independently ran MiXCR on the multiplex PCR reads; one entry per CDR3 protein. The top ten clones hold less than 35% of a sample with hundreds of thousands of distinct CDR3 sequences, 16% of them seen once. These data were also reused for a study on T cells in Graves' hyperthyroidism and ophthalmopathy.

The sample was peripheral blood mononuclear cells (PBMCs), taken at new diagnosis, from a patient treated with antithyroid drugs. These receptors came from a man aged 40-50 years with Graves disease.

This clonotype was recorded at least ten times. The chain is built from TRBV14 and TRBJ2-3; 7 bases line up with TRBD2. The ends lost 5 bases at V and 4 bases at J; junction bases unmatched: 12. CDR1 is SGHDN, CDR2 FVKESK, per germline. This CDR3 contains 16 residues. DNA of the CDR3: TGTGCCAGCAGCTTACTAGCGTCAGAGGTTCCAGATACGCAGTATTTT. Protein product: CASSLLASEVPDTQYF. Based on the CDR3 plus reference TRBV14 and TRBJ2-3, the full variable domain is EAGVTQFPSHSVIEKGQTVTLRCDPISGHDNLYWYRRVMGKEIKFLLHFVKESKQDESGMPNNRFLAERTGGTYSTLKVQPAELEDSGVYFCASSLLASEVPDTQYFGPGTRLTVL.

The genes are TRBV2 and TRBJ1-3, with 9 bases aligning to TRBD1. CDR1 is SNHLY and CDR2 is FYNNEI in the germline V gene. V shed 2 bases and J 7 bases; nucleotides not matched to a gene: 6. The CDR3 extends over 15 amino acids. CDR3 nucleotide sequence: TGTGCCAGCAGTGAAAACAGGGGGCCAGGTAACACCATATATTTT. Encoded protein: CASSENRGPGNTIYF.

This clonotype came up many times. The rearrangement joins TRBV18 to TRBJ1-5; D uncertain. Germline V gene sequence: CDR1 KGHSH, CDR2 LQKENI. The V end lost 1 base, the J end lost 4 bases, and 5 bases lay between the germline ends. The CDR3 is 13 residues long. The CDR3 is CASSPLINQPQHF. The CDR3 DNA reads TGTGCCAGCTCACCACTAATAAATCAGCCCCAGCATTTT.

In regard to this clonotype: This may stem from a read error, because a much larger clone lies one nucleotide away. The chain employs TRBV6-9 and TRBJ2-7; 7 bases are shared with TRBD2. Germline CDR1 and CDR2: MNHGY and SVAAGI. The CDR3 contains 14 residues. V gave up 4 bases and J gave up 3 bases; unmatched junction bases: 6. CDR3 bases: TGTGCCAGCAGTTTGTGGGGGGAGGGCTACGAGCAGTACTTC. Translating it yields CASSLWGEGYEQYF.

The chain uses TRBV18 and TRBJ1-1; D ambiguous. V was cut by 0 bases and J by 4 bases, with 9 bases left in between. Per germline, CDR1 KGHSH and CDR2 LQKENI. The CDR3 length is 14 residues. CDR3 coding DNA: TGTGCCAGCTCACCACCGTCAAGGGCCACTGAAGCTTTCTTT. It codes for CASSPPSRATEAFF. The whole variable domain, remainder taken from reference TRBV18 and TRBJ1-1, is NAGVMQNPRHLVRRRGQEARLRCSPMKGHSHVYWYRQLPEEGLKFMVYLQKENIIDESGMPKERFSAEFPKEGPSILRIQQVVRGDSAAYFCASSPPSRATEAFFGQGTRLTVV.

This clonotype was picked up many times. The CDR3 is CASSQQGSNTEAFF. The DNA for the CDR3 is TGTGCCAGCAGCCAGCAGGGTTCGAACACTGAAGCTTTCTTT. The genes are TRBV9 and TRBJ1-1, with D possibly being TRBD1 (5 bases). CDR3 size: 14 residues. V lost 4 bases, J lost 1 base, and 11 bases lay in between. CDR1 SGDLS and CDR2 YYNGEE come from the germline V gene.

The chain employs TRBV12-5 and TRBJ2-7; 9 positions match TRBD1. Germline V lookup: CDR1 LGHNT, CDR2 FRNRAP. The CDR3 sequence is 12 residues long. The V segment lost 4 bases and the J segment 6 bases; nucleotides outside the gene matches: 1. The CDR3 nucleotides read TGTGCTAGTGGTTGGACAGGGGTCGAGCAGTACTTC. This translates into CASGWTGVEQYF.

CDR3 region: CASSPYTDRGQGYTF. CDR3 nucleotide sequence: TGTGCCAGCTCACCCTATACGGACAGGGGGCAAGGCTACACCTTC. The chain combines TRBV18 with TRBJ1-2, with TRBD1 matching over 11 bases. The ends lost 3 bases at V and 8 bases at J; junction bases unmatched: 8. Looked up from germline, CDR1 is KGHSH and CDR2 is LQKENI. The CDR3 totals 15 residues.

This clonotype was observed many times. This chain connects TRBV30 to TRBJ2-1; TRBD2 might be the D (7 bases). This CDR3 spans 15 amino acids. CDR1 and CDR2 from the germline V gene are GTSNPN and SVGIG (reference sequence). V was trimmed by 2 bases and J by 8 bases, leaving 19 bases between them. The CDR3, as DNA: TGTGCCTGGAGTCCATATTGGGGGGGCCCCCATGAGCAGTTCTTC. Amino acid sequence: CAWSPYWGGPHEQFF.

The table lists this clonotype with many counts. The chain joins TRBV6-2 or TRBV6-3 to TRBJ2-5; D uncertain. V gave up 7 bases and J gave up 3 bases, with 9 bases separating them. This CDR3 has 12 amino acids. Germline V lookup: CDR1 MNHEY, CDR2 SVGEGT. The CDR3 is CASKIREETQYF. The DNA for the CDR3 is TGTGCCAGCAAGATTAGGGAAGAGACCCAGTACTTC.

This clonotype was observed many times. V gene TRBV18 combines with J gene TRBJ2-1, with 9 nucleotides matching TRBD2. The CDR3 consists of 14 residues. The V gene's germline CDR1 is KGHSH and CDR2 LQKENI. Trimming cost V 3 bases and J 7 bases; bases outside gene matches: 4. The CDR3 DNA reads TGTGCCAGCTCACCGGGACTAGCCTTAAATGAGCAGTTCTTC. This sequence encodes CASSPGLALNEQFF.

This clonotype was recorded many times. The chain links TRBV15 to TRBJ1-1; D uncertain. CDR3 length: 13 residues. Between the trimmed V and J ends, which lost 5 bases and 8 bases, there was a span of 15 bases. From germline, CDR1 is LNHNV and CDR2 YYDKDF (reference sequence). This CDR3 is CATSFSRTSEAFF. CDR3 nucleotide sequence: TGTGCCACCAGCTTCTCAAGGACGTCAGAAGCTTTCTTT. Full variable domain (missing parts from reference TRBV15 and TRBJ1-1): DAMVIQNPRYQVTQFGKPVTLSCSQTLNHNVMYWYQQKSSQAPKLLFHYYDKDFNNEADTPDNFQSRRPNTSFCFLDIRSPGLGDTAMYLCATSFSRTSEAFFGQGTRLTVV.

In regard to this clonotype: A clone one base away is much larger, so this may be a read error. V usage is TRBV29-1 and J usage is TRBJ2-7; 8 bases are a match to TRBD1. CDR1 SQVTM and CDR2 ANQGSEA come from the germline V gene. The CDR3 runs to 15 residues. The DNA for the CDR3 is TGCAGCGTTGATAAGACAGGGGATTATTCCGACGAGCGGTACTTC. This encodes CSVDKTGDYSDERYF.

This clonotype was observed at least ten times. V and J are TRBV5-1 and TRBJ2-3; weak D call: TRBD2 (7 bases). Germline lookup yields CDR1 SGHRS and CDR2 YFSETQ. Trimming took off 5 bases at V and 5 bases at J, with 15 bases between the two ends. CDR3 length equals 14 residues. In nucleotides, the CDR3 is TGCGCCAGCAGTATAGGGGGGGCGGAAGATACGCAGTATTTT. Translation gives CASSIGGAEDTQYF.

This clonotype was observed a few times. The gene calls are TRBV29-1 and TRBJ1-1; 9 bases line up with TRBD1. CDR3 length: 16 amino acids. V trimming: 3 bases; J trimming: 5 bases; junction bases outside the gene matches: 13. The germline V gene has CDR1 SQVTM and CDR2 ANQGSEA. CDR3 protein: CSVESGTGQMWTEAFF. The DNA for the CDR3 is TGCAGCGTTGAGAGCGGGACAGGGCAGATGTGGACTGAAGCTTTCTTT. The entire variable domain, with the rest obtained from reference TRBV29-1 and TRBJ1-1, is as follows: SAVISQKPSRDICQRGTSLTIQCQVDSQVTMMFWYRQQPGQSLTLIATANQGSEATYESGFVIDKFPISRPNLTFSTLTVSNMSPEDSSIYLCSVESGTGQMWTEAFFGQGTRLTVV.

The genes are TRBV7-3 and TRBJ2-3; the match to TRBD2 covers 8 bases. This CDR3 region has 15 residues. The ends lost 5 bases at V and 3 bases at J; junction bases unmatched: 7. Germline V gene lookup returns CDR1 SGHTA and CDR2 FQGTGA. The CDR3 DNA reads TGTGCCAGCAGCCAGGGGACTAGTGGGACAGATACGCAGTATTTT. Residues: CASSQGTSGTDTQYF.

This clonotype was recorded at least ten times. This chain links TRBV7-9 with TRBJ1-2; the match to TRBD1 covers 9 bases. Per the germline V gene, CDR1 is SEHNR and CDR2 is FQNEAQ (reference sequence). V lost 2 bases to trimming and J lost 7 bases; unmatched junction nucleotides: 8. The CDR3 extends over 15 amino acids. The CDR3 loop reads CASSLKTTGGSGYTF. The CDR3 DNA reads as TGTGCCAGCAGCTTAAAAACGACAGGGGGTAGTGGCTACACCTTC.

This clonotype has only one observation. The chain couples TRBV5-4 to TRBJ1-1, with TRBD1 identical over 9 bases. The CDR3 runs 13 residues. Germline V gene data show CDR1 as SGHNT and CDR2 as YYREEE (reference sequence). V was pared by 3 bases and J by 5 bases, with 2 bases of the junction left unmatched. The CDR3 reads CASSWTGETEAFF. The CDR3 DNA reads TGTGCCAGCAGCTGGACAGGGGAGACTGAAGCTTTCTTT. The full variable domain, rest sourced from reference TRBV5-4 and TRBJ1-1, is ETGVTQSPTHLIKTRGQQVTLRCSSQSGHNTVSWYQQALGQGPQFIFQYYREEENGRGNFPPRFSGLQFPNYSSELNVNALELDDSALYLCASSWTGETEAFFGQGTRLTVV.

This clonotype was picked up a small number of times. V gene TRBV18 combines with J gene TRBJ2-5; 10 bases map to TRBD1. This CDR3 has 16 residues. Germline V gives CDR1 KGHSH, CDR2 LQKENI. Losses at the gene ends were 6 bases for V and 4 bases for J; bases not matched to a gene: 11. CDR3 nucleotides: TGTGCCAGCTCGCCCTACGACAGGGGGCTCATAGAGACCCAGTACTTC. Translating it yields CASSPYDRGLIETQYF.

For this clonotype: The junction and the germline gene differ at one end; a read error may be behind it. The chain has TRBV14 and TRBJ1-2; D may be TRBD1 (5 bases). Germline V CDR1 and CDR2: SGHDN, FVKESK. The CDR3 extends over 11 amino acids. This CDR3 is CASSQPRDGLF. The CDR3 bases are TGTGCCAGCAGCCAACCTAGGGACGGACTCTTC.